These 8 T cell receptor beta chains were all obtained from the same sample, sequenced in a study of T-cell memory formation after mild COVID-19. Using its own MiXCR run on the 5' RACE reads, TCRdb lists one record per CDR3 protein. The data show more than 300,000 distinct CDR3 sequences, under 25% seen once. The sample comprised PBMCs or a T cell subset sorted from them (not recorded which). The receptors originated from a man between 18 and 35 years old who had mild COVID-19 (a few samples of this study predate the infection). Cell type and time point are not known.

The chain carries TRBV7-9 and TRBJ2-3, with 7 positions matching TRBD1. The CDR3 sequence is 16 residues long. The V and J ends lost 5 bases and 2 bases, in that order; junction bases with no gene match: 10. The germline CDR1 and CDR2 sequences are SEHNR and FQNEAQ (reference sequence). The CDR3: CASSGTGTVNTDTQYF. CDR3 bases: TGTGCCAGCAGCGGAACCGGGACAGTGAACACAGATACGCAGTATTTT.

This rearrangement joins TRBV6-5 to TRBJ1-2; unclear D gene. The germline CDR1 and CDR2 sequences are MNHEY and SVGAGI. The CDR3 spans 15 residues. Trimming removed 8 bases at V and 0 bases at J, with 16 bases between. The CDR3 region is CASGRSDDPNYGYTF. In DNA, the CDR3 is TGTGCCAGCGGGCGGTCAGACGATCCTAACTATGGCTACACCTTC.

This clonotype was seen only a few times. The rearrangement uses TRBV6-5 and TRBJ2-5; 8 bases match TRBD1. Germline CDR1 is MNHEY and CDR2 is SVGAGI. The CDR3 runs 19 residues. Losses at the gene ends were 2 bases for V and 1 base for J; bases not matched to a gene: 15. Here the CDR3 DNA reads TGTGCCAGCAGTTACGGGGACAGGTGTTGCAAAAAGGGCCAAGAGACCCAGTACTTC. Translated: CASSYGDRCCKKGQETQYF.

This clonotype was recorded a few times. V gene TRBV6-6 combines with J gene TRBJ1-5, with D perhaps TRBD1 (6 bases). V was trimmed by 6 bases and J by 7 bases, leaving 19 bases between them. CDR1 and CDR2 from the germline V gene are MNHNY and SVGAGI (reference sequence). The CDR3 sequence is 15 residues long. In DNA form, the CDR3 reads TGTGCCAGCAGCTCGTCTTGGGGGGCTGGACAGCCCCAGCATTTT. Its protein product is CASSSSWGAGQPQHF.

The rearrangement links TRBV20-1 to TRBJ1-2; 8 positions agree with TRBD1. V was clipped by 6 bases and J by 5 bases; unmatched bases: 20. CDR3 length: 17 amino acids. Per the germline V gene, CDR1 is DFQATT and CDR2 is SNEGSKA (reference sequence). The CDR3 region has the DNA TGCAGTGCCCAGCCCCTACTCCCTCAGGGGGCCCTATATGGCTACACCTTC. Amino acids: CSAQPLLPQGALYGYTF.

Many counts were recorded for this clonotype. CDR3 sequence reads: CASSLRTGGTEAFF. The CDR3 nucleotides read TGTGCCAGCAGTTTAAGGACAGGGGGCACTGAAGCTTTCTTT. J is TRBJ1-1 and V is TRBV12-3 or TRBV12-4; 10 positions match TRBD1. Trimming at V came to 2 bases and at J to 4 bases, leaving 1 base not matched to a gene. This CDR3 has 14 amino acids.

This sequence joins TRBV6-5 and TRBJ2-3; D is unresolved. Trimming took off 3 bases at V and 0 bases at J, with 10 bases between the two ends. Germline V lookup: CDR1 MNHEY, CDR2 SVGAGI. The CDR3 runs 15 residues. CDR3 nucleotide sequence: TGTGCCAGCAGTTATCAGGTTGGGAGCACAGATACGCAGTATTTT. It encodes CASSYQVGSTDTQYF.

The chain uses TRBV7-9 and TRBJ1-5; no clear D. The CDR3 is made up of 15 amino acids. Trimming cost V 5 bases and J 0 bases, with 11 bases left between them. Germline CDR1 SEHNR, CDR2 FQNEAQ (reference sequence). The CDR3: CASSPMGSSNQPQHF. DNA for the CDR3: TGTGCCAGCAGCCCCATGGGCAGTAGCAATCAGCCCCAGCATTTT.